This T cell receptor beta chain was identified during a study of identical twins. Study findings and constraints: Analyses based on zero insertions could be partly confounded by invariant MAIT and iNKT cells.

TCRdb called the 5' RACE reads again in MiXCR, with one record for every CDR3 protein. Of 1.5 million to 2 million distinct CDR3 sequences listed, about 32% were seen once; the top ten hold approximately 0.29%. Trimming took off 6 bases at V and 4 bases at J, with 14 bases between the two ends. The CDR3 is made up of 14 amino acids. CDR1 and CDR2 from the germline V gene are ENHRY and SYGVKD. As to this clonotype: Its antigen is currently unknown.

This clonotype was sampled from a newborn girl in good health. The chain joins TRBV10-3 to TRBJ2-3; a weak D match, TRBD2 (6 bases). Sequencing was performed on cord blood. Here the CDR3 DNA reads TGTGCCATCAGCGGAACGCGCGGGGCAGATACGCAGTATTTT. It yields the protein CAISGTRGADTQYF.